This T cell receptor (beta chain) was sequenced in a study of human T cells and chemical hapten exposure. Study in general: Sensitization applied 2% DPC to approximately 2 cm by approximately 2 cm of upper inner arm skin.

TCRdb fed the RACE reads into MiXCR, producing one record per CDR3 protein. The repertoire holds about 82,000 distinct CDR3 sequences, 13% seen once, with under 6% in the top ten. This sample's time point: patch test 3, about 24 weeks after DPC sensitization. Treatment noted: therapeutic diphenylcyclopropenone sensitization with weekly scalp DPC. V shed 5 bases and J shed 3 bases, with 14 bases lying between them. The CDR3 sequence is 15 residues long. Germline V lookup: CDR1 SGHVS, CDR2 FQNEAQ. The sample holds a few counts of this clonotype. The sequence was collected from a woman in her fifties or sixties with alopecia areata. Some clones in this sample may be carry-over from other donors' samples. Here the sequenced sample was whole blood, taken in connection with sensitization to the hapten diphenylcyclopropenone (DPC). The chain employs TRBV7-8 and TRBJ1-5, with a tentative D call TRBD1 (5 bases). The CDR3 DNA is TGTGCCAGCAGCAGGGACGGGTTGGACAATCAGCCCCAGCATTTT. This translates into CASSRDGLDNQPQHF.